Following are 20 T cell receptor beta chains from one sample sequenced in a study of cytomegalovirus exposure and HLA in healthy donors. PCR involved 60 Vbeta and 13 Jbeta primers. The table came from immunoSEQ multiplex PCR; TCRdb's copy has only in-frame clones and leaves some out. The data contain fewer than 200,000 clones, over 60% of them seen just once; the ten biggest clones take up about 0.8%. Sequencing used PBMCs. The receptor set was obtained from a female donor in good health and CMV-seronegative.

This clone has only a few counts. The chain is built from TRBV6-5 and TRBJ1-1, with TRBD1 matching 7 bases. The germline V gene has CDR1 MNHEY and CDR2 SVGAGI. The junction had 15 bases not matched to a gene; V was cut back by 10 bases and J by 7 bases. The CDR3 has 14 residues. As DNA, the CDR3 is TGTGCCACCTCGGGCCTGAGAGGGGGCGGTGAAGCTTTCTTT. Translation gives CATSGLRGGGEAFF.

The chain employs TRBV5-1 and TRBJ2-1; TRBD2 matches 9 bases. The CDR3 consists of 15 residues. The V gene's germline CDR1 is SGHRS and CDR2 YFSETQ. The junction had 2 bases not matched to a gene; V was cut back by 1 base and J by 3 bases. CDR3 in amino acids: CASSLKTSGYNEQFF. The CDR3 coding sequence is TGCGCCAGCAGCTTGAAGACTAGCGGCTACAATGAGCAGTTCTTC.

V usage is TRBV7-6 and J usage is TRBJ2-1, with a weak D call TRBD2 (6 bases). This CDR3 region has 16 residues. Trimming removed 0 bases from V and 2 bases from J, with 11 bases in between. Germline V gives CDR1 SGHVS, CDR2 FNYEAQ. The CDR3 coding sequence is TGTGCCAGCAGCTTAGCGTCCGGGGGAGCCTACAATGAGCAGTTCTTC. It is translated as CASSLASGGAYNEQFF.

The chain has TRBV5-1 and TRBJ2-5; 8 nucleotides line up with TRBD2. Germline V CDR1 and CDR2: SGHRS, YFSETQ. Trimming took 0 bases from V and 5 from J; bases not matched to a gene: 3. The CDR3 spans 14 residues. CDR3 region: CASSLVGGRETQYF. The CDR3 DNA is TGCGCCAGCAGCTTGGTGGGCGGGAGGGAGACCCAGTACTTC.

This chain joins TRBV4-2 and TRBJ2-1, with D perhaps matching TRBD1 (6 bases). Germline values: CDR1 LGHNA, CDR2 YNFKEQ. The CDR3 loop spans 15 amino acids. The germline V and J ends were trimmed by 6 bases and 3 bases, with 15 bases remaining between them. The CDR3 bases are TGTGCCAGCAGTCCTACAGGGACGAGCTACAATGAGCAGTTCTTC. Its translation is CASSPTGTSYNEQFF.

This clone was seen more than once but under ten times. The junction does not match germline at one end; this may be a read error. V is TRBV6-6 and J is TRBJ2-7; the D gene is possibly TRBD2 (5 bases). The CDR3 runs to 11 residues. Germline assignment: CDR1 MNHNY and CDR2 SVGAGI (reference sequence). CDR3 in DNA: TGTGCCAGCAGTTACGGGAGTGAGCCCGAATTC. This codes for CASSYGSEPEF.

The chain recombines TRBV7-2 with TRBJ1-1; no firm D call. The CDR3 is made up of 14 amino acids. V gave up 5 bases and J gave up 3 bases, with 13 bases separating them. Germline lookup yields CDR1 SGHTA and CDR2 FQGNSA. The CDR3 sequence is CASSPVWRDTEAFF. The CDR3 DNA reads as TGTGCCAGCAGCCCCGTGTGGAGGGACACTGAAGCTTTCTTT.

The rearrangement links TRBV5-1 to TRBJ2-3; D is perhaps TRBD1 (5 bases). Germline V lookup: CDR1 SGHRS, CDR2 YFSETQ. The CDR3 runs to 15 residues. The ends were cut back, 0 bases at V and 0 bases at J, with 8 bases in the middle. CDR3 nucleotides: TGCGCCAGCAGCTTGGCAGCAGGGAGCACAGATACGCAGTATTTT. Residues: CASSLAAGSTDTQYF.

The V gene is TRBV27, the J gene TRBJ1-2; a possible D gene is TRBD1 (5 bases). The CDR3 has 14 residues. Germline V gene sequence: CDR1 MNHEY, CDR2 SMNVEV (reference sequence). V lost 4 bases to trimming and J lost 7 bases, with 16 bases between them. The chain's CDR3 is CASSSRSGFFGYTF. CDR3 nucleotide sequence: TGTGCCAGCAGTTCGCGTTCAGGGTTTTTTGGCTACACCTTC.

This chain joins TRBV6-5 and TRBJ1-1, with D tentatively TRBD1 (5 bases). CDR1 and CDR2 (germline): MNHEY, SVGAGI. V lost 2 bases and J 3 bases, leaving 10 bases between the germline ends. The CDR3 consists of 14 residues. CDR3 loop: CASSYNEGDTEAFF. CDR3 DNA: TGTGCCAGCAGTTACAACGAAGGGGACACTGAAGCTTTCTTT.

This clone has a handful of counts. The chain recombines TRBV7-2 with TRBJ2-7; TRBD1 might be the D (5 bases). The CDR3 has 13 residues. V gave up 9 bases and J gave up 3 bases, with 15 bases separating them. From germline, CDR1 is SGHTA and CDR2 FQGNSA. The CDR3 nucleotides read TGTGCCAGTGGGGCAGGGTCAAACTACGAGCAGTACTTC. Translated, it gives CASGAGSNYEQYF.

This clone was recorded once. CDR3 coding DNA: TGTGCCACCAGCAGGGACTTAACGAACACCGGGGAGCTGTTTTTT. Protein sequence: CATSRDLTNTGELFF. The chain uses TRBV15 and TRBJ2-2; the D gene is possibly TRBD2 (5 bases). Germline V CDR1 and CDR2: LNHNV, YYDKDF (reference sequence). The CDR3 is made up of 15 amino acids. Trimming cost V 3 bases and J 0 bases, with 8 bases left between them.

This sequence joins TRBV7-9 and TRBJ2-1; 7 bases are a match to TRBD2. There are 14 residues in the CDR3. Losses at the gene ends were 11 bases for V and 8 bases for J; bases not matched to a gene: 15. CDR1 SEHNR and CDR2 FQNEAQ come from the germline V gene (reference sequence). CDR3 loop: CAESHGGGSDEQFF. DNA for the CDR3: TGTGCCGAGTCCCATGGGGGGGGGTCTGATGAGCAGTTCTTC. Together with reference TRBV7-9 and TRBJ2-1, the CDR3 gives the full variable domain: DTGVSQNPRHKITKRGQNVTFRCDPISEHNRLYWYRQTLGQGPEFLTYFQNEAQLEKSRLLSDRFSAERPKGSFSTLEIQRTEQGDSAMYLCAESHGGGSDEQFFGPGTRLTVL.

A remark on this clone: The junction departs from the called germline gene at one end, perhaps through a read error. The J gene is TRBJ2-6, the V gene TRBV28; D may be TRBD1 (5 bases). The CDR3 covers 17 residues. The germline CDR1 and CDR2 sequences are MDHEN and SYDVKM. The CDR3 reads CASIRDPRHRGANGLTF. The CDR3 coding sequence is TGTGCCAGCATTCGAGACCCGAGACACCGTGGGGCCAACGGCCTGACTTTC. The whole variable domain, filled in from reference TRBV28 and TRBJ2-6, reads DVKVTQSSRYLVKRTGEKVFLECVQDMDHENMFWYRQDPGLGLRLIYFSYDVKMKEKGDIPEGYSVSREKKERFSLILESASTNQTSMYLCASIRDPRHRGANGLTFGAGSRLTVL.

CDR3: CASSGLAGVGELFF. CDR3 coding DNA: TGTGCCAGCAGTGGGCTAGCGGGGGTCGGGGAGCTGTTTTTT. The V call is TRBV6-1, the J call TRBJ2-2; 10 bases are a match to TRBD2. Germline V CDR1 and CDR2: MNHNS, SASEGT. The CDR3 is 14 residues long. Germline trimming cut 4 bases from V and 7 bases from J; bases unmatched to any gene: 3.

A note on this clone: An end of the junction does not agree with germline; a read error may underlie this. The rearrangement links TRBV4-1 to TRBJ2-6; a possible D gene is TRBD1 (6 bases). Germline values: CDR1 MGHRA, CDR2 YSYEKL. There are 19 residues in the CDR3. Written as DNA, the CDR3 is TGCGCCAGCAGCCAAGACAGGGGTGCAGGGTACTCTGGGGCCAACGGCCTGACTTTC. It yields the protein CASSQDRGAGYSGANGLTF.

The J gene is TRBJ2-1, the V gene TRBV29-1; D not resolved. CDR1 is SQVTM, CDR2 ANQGSEA, per germline. V lost 5 bases and J lost 15, with 23 bases in between. The CDR3 loop spans 13 amino acids. This CDR3 is CSVSRSGSEYAFF. In DNA, the CDR3 is TGCAGCGTTTCGAGATCCGGGTCGGAGTATGCGTTCTTC.

This clone has more than one count but fewer than ten. V is TRBV6-1 and J is TRBJ1-2; weak D call: TRBD1 (6 bases). CDR1 is MNHNS, CDR2 SASEGT, per germline. The CDR3 contains 13 residues. Between the trimmed V and J ends, which lost 1 base and 8 bases, there was a span of 11 bases. Here the CDR3 DNA reads TGTGCCAGCAGTGAAGAACAGGGCCTCGGCTACACCTTC. It specifies CASSEEQGLGYTF.

The J gene is TRBJ2-1, the V gene TRBV30; 11 bases align to TRBD2. Germline V gene data show CDR1 as GTSNPN and CDR2 as SVGIG (reference sequence). V dropped 3 bases and J dropped 7; count of bases not matched to a gene: 11. The CDR3 totals 16 residues. The CDR3 spells CAWSPLGLAGGNEQFF. The CDR3 region has the DNA TGTGCCTGGAGCCCGTTGGGGCTAGCGGGAGGAAATGAGCAGTTCTTC.

The chain has TRBV2 and TRBJ1-5; no clear D gene. This CDR3 has 13 residues. Between the trimmed V and J ends, which lost 7 bases and 8 bases, there was a span of 15 bases. Per the germline V gene, CDR1 is SNHLY and CDR2 is FYNNEI. DNA of the CDR3: TGTGCCAGCACCACCACTCCCCCGGAGCCCCAGCATTTT. Translated: CASTTTPPEPQHF.